The subject of this entry is one T cell receptor beta chain. This receptor's antigen is unknown. Base-call qualities are not available, and no considerably larger clone is one nucleotide away. The CDR3 measures 14 amino acids from cysteine to phenylalanine. Only the CDR3 part of the read is kept: 42 bases, read in frame from the first base. As encoded in the germline V gene, CDR1 is SNHLY while CDR2 is FYNNEI. Trimming costs V 6 bases and J 1 base, and their ends lie 10 bases apart. The data are from a study of glioma-infiltrating T cells after dendritic cell vaccination (dated by TCRdb to the mid-2010s). Regarding the study in general: The cohort included approximately 15 glioblastoma patients drawn from Phase I and II dendritic cell vaccination trials, of whom 9 were newly diagnosed and 6 had recurrent disease. Between about 2003 and 2013, patients were given autologous tumor lysate-pulsed dendritic cell vaccination. To make the vaccine, monocyte-derived dendritic cells were cultured for under eight days with IL-4 and GM-CSF and then pulsed overnight with autologous tumor lysate. Patients received three intradermal dendritic cell vaccine injections at biweekly intervals in the arm below the axilla. In glioblastoma patients vaccinated with dendritic cells, deep sequencing of TCR beta CDR3 regions served to measure tumor-infiltrating lymphocyte content and to compare repertoires between tumor and blood. Survival after dendritic cell vaccination was correlated with TCR sequencing metrics such as TIL content and the overlap between tumor and blood repertoires.

Patients were selected for having adequate residual fresh-frozen tumor tissue and more than two years of available survival data. Molecular status otherwise varied across the glioblastoma patients, but none of them carried an isocitrate dehydrogenase mutation. PBMC were collected before vaccination, two weeks after the third vaccination, and at tumor progression if tumor progression occurred. Genomic DNA was extracted with the Qiagen DNeasy Blood extraction Kit. TCRB CDR3 regions were amplified from about 2 ug genomic DNA, or all available DNA if less, using the immunoSEQ assay. For multiplex PCR, 60 forward primers for TCR V beta segments and 13 reverse primers for J beta segments were used. To estimate the number of reads per starting template, synthetic control templates were added to each sample at limiting dilution. The Illumina HiSeq System generated sequencing reads of 87 bp. The paper's processing steps were these. PCR and sequencing errors were removed by a nearest neighbor algorithm that merged closely related sequences. TCR overlap was measured as the percentage of unique tumor TCR beta sequences that were also present in the peripheral blood of the same patient. In TCRdb, the immuneACCESS table is reduced to in-frame sequences with V and J assigned. These tables do not hold every clone; where another copy was compared, an unresolved V gene accounts for under half, and the others remain unexplained. V, J and clone size are taken as reported in that table, and D and trimming were inferred from the DNA itself. For this sample the table gives roughly 80,000 clones, of which roughly 89% were detected only once. In total, the top ten clones hold 3.2% of the sample.

Results and caveats for the whole study, not just this receptor: The cohort was small and heterogeneous, and full blood and tumor sets were available for few patients, with initial-recurrent tumor pairs available for even fewer patients. TCR clonality showed no direct relationship with survival, which suggests that a diverse polyclonal response may be important. The three-group TCR overlap response model was described as speculative and requiring prospective validation. Higher estimated pretreatment TIL content predicted longer time to progression and overall survival after dendritic cell vaccination.

Recombination joined TRBV2 with TRBJ1-5, with TRBD1 perhaps the D gene, on 5 matching bases. The TCR comes from a human donor with glioblastoma. Sequences were derived from blood, sampled before dendritic cell vaccination. The CDR3 amino acid sequence is: CASSGQLSNQPQHF. The DNA sequence is given as TGTGCCAGCAGCGGACAACTAAGCAATCAGCCCCAGCATTTT.